This T cell receptor beta chain was captured in a study of cytomegalovirus exposure and HLA in healthy donors. Germline values: CDR1 MNHEY, CDR2 SVGAGI. This CDR3 comprises 9 residues. The V end was cut by 10 bases, the J end by 9 bases, with 7 bases between. TCRdb's copy holds only in-frame clones and misses some; the assay was immunoSEQ multiplex PCR. This sample carries some 99,000 clones, about 88% of them seen once, and the ten largest clones take approximately 2.3%. The sequencing sample was made of PBMCs. This receptor was obtained from a woman aged 18-29 years in good health and CMV-seronegative. The V gene is TRBV6-5, the J gene TRBJ1-3, with D unresolved. CDR3 sequence reads: CAMQVTIYF. The CDR3 DNA is TGTGCCATGCAGGTCACCATATATTTT.